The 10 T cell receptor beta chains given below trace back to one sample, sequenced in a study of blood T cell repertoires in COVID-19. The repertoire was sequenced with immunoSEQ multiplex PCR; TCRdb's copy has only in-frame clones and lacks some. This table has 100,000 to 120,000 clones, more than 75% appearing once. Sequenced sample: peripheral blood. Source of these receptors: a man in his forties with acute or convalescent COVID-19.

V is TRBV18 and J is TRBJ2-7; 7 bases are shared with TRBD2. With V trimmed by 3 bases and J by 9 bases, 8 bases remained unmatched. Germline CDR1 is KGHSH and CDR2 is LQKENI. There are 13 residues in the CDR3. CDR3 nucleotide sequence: TGTGCCAGCTCACCCCGAAGGGAGGGGCTGCAGTACTTC. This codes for CASSPRREGLQYF. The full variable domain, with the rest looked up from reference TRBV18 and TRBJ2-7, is NAGVMQNPRHLVRRRGQEARLRCSPMKGHSHVYWYRQLPEEGLKFMVYLQKENIIDESGMPKERFSAEFPKEGPSILRIQQVVRGDSAAYFCASSPRREGLQYFGPGTRLTVT.

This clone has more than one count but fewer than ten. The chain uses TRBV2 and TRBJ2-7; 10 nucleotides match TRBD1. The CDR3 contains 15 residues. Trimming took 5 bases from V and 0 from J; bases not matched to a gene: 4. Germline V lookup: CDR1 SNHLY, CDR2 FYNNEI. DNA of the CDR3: TGTGCCAGCAGTAGGACAGGGGGTCTCTCCTACGAGCAGTACTTC. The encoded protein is CASSRTGGLSYEQYF.

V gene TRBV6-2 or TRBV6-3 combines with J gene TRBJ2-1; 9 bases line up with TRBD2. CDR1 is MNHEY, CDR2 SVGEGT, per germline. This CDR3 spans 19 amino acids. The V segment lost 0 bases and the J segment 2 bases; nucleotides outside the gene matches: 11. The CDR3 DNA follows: TGTGCCAGCAGTTACTCAGAGTTTAGCGGGGGCCGGGCCTACAATGAGCAGTTCTTC. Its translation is CASSYSEFSGGRAYNEQFF.

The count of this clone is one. The CDR3 reads CASRDPGTDTQYF. The CDR3, as DNA: TGTGCCAGCAGGGACCCGGGCACAGATACGCAGTATTTT. V usage is TRBV6-4 and J usage is TRBJ2-3; D is undetermined. CDR1 is MRHNA, CDR2 SNTAGT, per germline. This CDR3 contains 13 residues. The V end was cut by 6 bases, the J end by 1 base, with 8 bases between.

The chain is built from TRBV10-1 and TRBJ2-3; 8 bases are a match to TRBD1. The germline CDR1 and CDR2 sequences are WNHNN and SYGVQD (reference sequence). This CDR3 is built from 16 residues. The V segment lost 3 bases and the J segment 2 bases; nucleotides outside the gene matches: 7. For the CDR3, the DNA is TGCGCCAGCAGTGAACGGGACAGGCGATCCACAGATACGCAGTATTTT. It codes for CASSERDRRSTDTQYF.

For the CDR3, the DNA is TGTGCCAGCAATGGCAGGGGGCAAGAAAAACTGTTTTTT. It encodes CASNGRGQEKLFF. The chain joins TRBV2 to TRBJ1-4; TRBD1 matches at 8 bases. CDR3 length equals 13 residues. From germline, CDR1 is SNHLY and CDR2 FYNNEI. V lost 7 bases, J lost 8 bases, and 6 bases stayed unmatched.

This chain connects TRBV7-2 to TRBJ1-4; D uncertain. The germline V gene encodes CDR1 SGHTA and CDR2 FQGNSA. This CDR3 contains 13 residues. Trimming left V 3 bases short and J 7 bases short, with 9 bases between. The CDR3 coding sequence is TGTGCCAGCAGCTTCCGATGGAGTGAAAAACTGTTTTTT. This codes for CASSFRWSEKLFF.

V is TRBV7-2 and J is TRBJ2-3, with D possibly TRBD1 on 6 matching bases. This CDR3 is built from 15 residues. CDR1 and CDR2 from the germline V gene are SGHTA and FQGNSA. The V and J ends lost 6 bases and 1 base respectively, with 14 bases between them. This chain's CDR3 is CASRLGARGTDTQYF. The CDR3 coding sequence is TGTGCCAGCAGACTGGGGGCACGCGGCACAGATACGCAGTATTTT.

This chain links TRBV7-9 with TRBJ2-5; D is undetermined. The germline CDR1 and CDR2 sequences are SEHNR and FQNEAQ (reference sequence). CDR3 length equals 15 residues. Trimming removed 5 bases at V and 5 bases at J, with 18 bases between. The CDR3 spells CASSQLGSSGETQYF. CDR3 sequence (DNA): TGTGCCAGCAGCCAATTGGGTAGCTCCGGGGAGACCCAGTACTTC.

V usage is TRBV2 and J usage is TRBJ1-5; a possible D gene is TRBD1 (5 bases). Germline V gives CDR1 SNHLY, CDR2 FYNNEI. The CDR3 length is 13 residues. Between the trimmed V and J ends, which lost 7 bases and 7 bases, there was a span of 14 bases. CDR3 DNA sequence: TGTGCCAGCACCGCCGACAGCCTACAGCCCCAGCATTTT. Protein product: CASTADSLQPQHF.